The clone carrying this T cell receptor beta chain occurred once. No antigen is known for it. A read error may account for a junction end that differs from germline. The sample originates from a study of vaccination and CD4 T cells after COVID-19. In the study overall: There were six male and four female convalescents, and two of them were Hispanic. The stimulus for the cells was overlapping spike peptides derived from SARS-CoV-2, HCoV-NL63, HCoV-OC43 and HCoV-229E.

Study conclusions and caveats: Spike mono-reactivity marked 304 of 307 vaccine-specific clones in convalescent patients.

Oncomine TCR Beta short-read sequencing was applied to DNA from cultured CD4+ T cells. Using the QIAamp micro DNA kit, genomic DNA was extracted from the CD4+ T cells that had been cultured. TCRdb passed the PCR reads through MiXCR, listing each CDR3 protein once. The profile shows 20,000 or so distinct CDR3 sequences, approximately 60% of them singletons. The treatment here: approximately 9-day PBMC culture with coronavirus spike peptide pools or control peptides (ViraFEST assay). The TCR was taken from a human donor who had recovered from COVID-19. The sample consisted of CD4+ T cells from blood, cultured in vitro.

CDR3: CASSDLGVQETQYF. CDR3 DNA sequence: TGTGCTAGCAGCGACCTAGGGGTTCAAGAGACCCAGTACTTC. The rearrangement joins TRBV7-7 to TRBJ2-5, with D possibly being TRBD1 (5 bases). The germline CDR1 and CDR2 sequences are SSHAT and FNYEAQ (reference sequence). The CDR3 runs 14 residues.